This TCR beta chain was identified in a study of cytomegalovirus exposure and HLA in healthy donors. PCR employed 60 Vbeta and 13 Jbeta primers. Data came from immunoSEQ multiplex PCR; TCRdb stores just in-frame clones and leaves some out. The sample lists approximately 150,000 clones, about 82% seen once, with approximately 3% in the top ten. The germline gives CDR1 ENHRY, CDR2 SYGVKD. Losses at the gene ends were 6 bases for V and 4 bases for J; bases not matched to a gene: 9. The CDR3 loop spans 14 amino acids. The gene calls are TRBV10-3 and TRBJ2-7, with 7 bases that match TRBD1. This TCR came from a male donor in good health and CMV-seronegative. The sequenced sample consisted of PBMCs. DNA for the CDR3: TGTGCCATCAGGGTCGAAGGGGGCGTTTACGAGCAGTACTTC. The encoded protein is CAIRVEGGVYEQYF.